This TCR beta chain was captured in a study of blood T cell repertoires in COVID-19. As processed by the authors: Estimation of nucleated cell counts was performed using reference gene primer amplification. TCRdb keeps only in-frame clones here, not all; method: immunoSEQ multiplex PCR. That table supplies the V and J calls and clone size; D and trimming were determined from the DNA. The table has 210,000 or so clones, just under 80% seen once. Trimming shortened V by 2 bases and J by 1 base, and 6 bases separated the two germline ends. Germline values: CDR1 MNHNY, CDR2 SVGAGI (reference sequence). This CDR3 region has 14 residues.

Sequenced input: peripheral blood. The genes are TRBV6-6 and TRBJ1-5, with no clear D. The source is an elderly woman with active or convalescent COVID-19. CDR3 amino acids: CASSYVESNQPQHF. The CDR3 bases are TGTGCCAGCAGTTACGTGGAGAGCAATCAGCCCCAGCATTTT.